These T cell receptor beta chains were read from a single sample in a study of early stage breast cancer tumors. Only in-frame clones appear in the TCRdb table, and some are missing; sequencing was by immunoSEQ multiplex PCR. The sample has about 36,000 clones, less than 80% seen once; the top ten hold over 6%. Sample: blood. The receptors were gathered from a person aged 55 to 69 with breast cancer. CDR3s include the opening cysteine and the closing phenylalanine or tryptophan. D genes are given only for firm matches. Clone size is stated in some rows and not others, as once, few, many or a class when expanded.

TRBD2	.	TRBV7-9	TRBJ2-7	CASSIAGITYEQYF	TGTGCCAGCAGCATAGCGGGGATAACCTACGAGCAGTACTTC
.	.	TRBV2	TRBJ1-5	CASSGLAGYQPQHF	TGTGCCAGCAGTGGTCTAGCAGGGTATCAGCCCCAGCATTTT
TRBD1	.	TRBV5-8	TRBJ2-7	CACRGSTVTSYEQYF	TGTGCCTGCAGGGGGTCGACAGTGACCTCCTACGAGCAGTACTTC
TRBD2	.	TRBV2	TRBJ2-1	CASSEESLAGGEVFF	TGTGCCAGCAGTGAAGAAAGTCTAGCGGGGGGCGAGGTGTTCTTC
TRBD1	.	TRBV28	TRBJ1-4	CASSSAGGQGNEKLFF	TGTGCCAGCAGTTCGGCTGGGGGACAGGGAAATGAAAAACTGTTTTTT
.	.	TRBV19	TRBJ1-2	CASNPTVTNYGYTF	TGTGCCAGTAACCCGACAGTCACTAACTATGGCTACACCTTC
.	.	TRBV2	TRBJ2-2	CASSGRLSSNTGELFF	TGTGCCAGCAGTGGTAGGTTGAGTAGCAACACCGGGGAGCTGTTTTTT
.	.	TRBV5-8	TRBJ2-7	CASSHWAGEQYF	TGTGCCAGCAGCCACTGGGCGGGGGAGCAGTACTTC
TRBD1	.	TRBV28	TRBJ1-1	CASSLDRGLGNTEAFF	TGTGCCAGCAGCCTGGACAGGGGCTTAGGGAACACTGAAGCTTTCTTT
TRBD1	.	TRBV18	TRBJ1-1	CASSPKGQANTEAFF	TGTGCCAGCTCACCGAAGGGACAGGCGAACACTGAAGCTTTCTTT
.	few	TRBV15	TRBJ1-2	CATSRNVIGGYTF	TGTGCCACCAGCAGGAATGTTATTGGTGGCTACACCTTC
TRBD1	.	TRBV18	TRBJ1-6	CASSRQGAGYNSPLHF	TGTGCCAGCTCACGACAGGGGGCTGGGTATAATTCACCCCTCCACTTT
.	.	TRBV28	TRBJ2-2	CASTSRGSGELFF	TGTGCCAGCACCTCCAGGGGCTCCGGGGAGCTGTTTTTT
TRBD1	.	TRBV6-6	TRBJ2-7	CASSYGDRKGEQYF	TGTGCCAGCAGTTACGGGGACAGGAAGGGCGAGCAGTACTTC
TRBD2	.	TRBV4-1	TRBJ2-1	CASSPRDLGLAGWEQFF	TGCGCCAGCAGCCCTAGAGACCTTGGACTAGCGGGATGGGAGCAGTTCTTC
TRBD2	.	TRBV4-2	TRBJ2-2	CASSQSSGGVTGELFF	TGTGCCAGCAGCCAGTCGAGCGGGGGCGTCACCGGGGAGCTGTTTTTT
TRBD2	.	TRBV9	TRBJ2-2	CASSGGGTGELFF	TGTGCCAGCAGCGGGGGGGGCACCGGGGAGCTGTTTTTT
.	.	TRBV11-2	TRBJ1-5	CASSWGPGSNQPQHF	TGTGCCAGCAGCTGGGGTCCAGGGAGCAATCAGCCCCAGCATTTT
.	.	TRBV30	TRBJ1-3	CAWSTPRGATGNTIYF	TGTGCCTGGAGTACCCCGAGGGGAGCGACTGGAAACACCATATATTTT
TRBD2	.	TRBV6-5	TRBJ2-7	CASSYETSGLYEQYF	TGTGCCAGCAGTTACGAGACTAGCGGACTCTACGAGCAGTACTTC
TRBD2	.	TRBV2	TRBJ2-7	CASSESSGIPHEQYF	TGTGCCAGCAGTGAGTCTAGCGGGATACCGCACGAGCAGTACTTC
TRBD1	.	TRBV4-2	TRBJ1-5	CASSQDGSGTGKQPQHF	TGTGCCAGCAGCCAAGATGGTTCCGGGACAGGGAAACAGCCCCAGCATTTT
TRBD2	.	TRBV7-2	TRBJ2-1	CASRRPGLGLNEQFF	TGTGCCAGCAGAAGACCGGGACTAGGTCTCAATGAGCAGTTCTTC
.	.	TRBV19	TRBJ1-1	CASTHLGALDTEAFF	TGTGCCAGTACTCACCTGGGGGCCCTCGACACTGAAGCTTTCTTT
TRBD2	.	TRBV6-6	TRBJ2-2	CASEAGSGELFF	TGTGCCAGCGAAGCGGGATCCGGGGAGCTGTTTTTT
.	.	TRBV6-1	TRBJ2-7	CASSEDQGRPYEQYF	TGTGCCAGCAGTGAAGACCAGGGGCGGCCTTACGAGCAGTACTTC
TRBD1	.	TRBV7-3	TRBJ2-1	CASSLTGREQFF	TGTGCCAGCAGCTTGACAGGGCGTGAGCAGTTCTTC
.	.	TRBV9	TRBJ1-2	CASSVGGGYTF	TGTGCCAGCAGCGTTGGGGGTGGCTACACCTTC
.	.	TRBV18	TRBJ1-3	CASSPRERQSSSGNTIYF	TGTGCCAGCTCACCGAGAGAACGACAGTCCTCCTCTGGAAACACCATATATTTT